This T cell receptor (beta chain) appears in the sequencing data of a study of vaccination and CD4 T cells after COVID-19. Background on the study: Overlapping peptides of the spike proteins of SARS-CoV-2, HCoV-NL63, HCoV-OC43 and HCoV-229E were used for cell stimulation. Regarding the study as a whole: Median roughly 86% of reactive clones detected in convalescent patients emerged only post-vaccination. Recorded median SARS-CoV-2-reactive clonotype numbers increased from 21 to 38 without reaching significance.

The Oncomine TCR Beta short-read assay was applied to DNA of cultured CD4+ T cells. Each CDR3 protein gets one entry after TCRdb re-called the PCR reads with MiXCR. The data hold under 20,000 distinct CDR3 sequences, with 53% observed a single time. Points on this clonotype: Antigen: not known.

The treatment here: roughly 10-day PBMC culture with coronavirus spike peptide pools or control peptides (ViraFEST assay). Expanded clonotypes were found by TCR sequencing after peptide-pool stimulation (ViraFEST). This material consisted of CD4+ T cells from blood, cultured in vitro, taken before SARS-CoV-2 vaccination. This TCR was sampled from a human donor who had recovered from COVID-19.

CDR3 residues: CASSLLGQGKRETQYF. The CDR3 bases are TGTGCCAGCAGTTTATTGGGACAGGGGAAACGTGAGACCCAGTACTTC. The chain carries TRBV28 and TRBJ2-5; 10 nucleotides match TRBD1. V gave up 1 base and J gave up 5 bases; unmatched junction bases: 7. CDR3 length: 16 residues. Germline CDR1 and CDR2: MDHEN and SYDVKM. Complete variable domain (other parts from reference TRBV28 and TRBJ2-5): DVKVTQSSRYLVKRTGEKVFLECVQDMDHENMFWYRQDPGLGLRLIYFSYDVKMKEKGDIPEGYSVSREKKERFSLILESASTNQTSMYLCASSLLGQGKRETQYFGPGTRLLVL.